A single sample gave rise to the 22 T cell receptor beta chains below, sequenced in a study of cytomegalovirus exposure and HLA in healthy donors. The primer mix had 60 Vbeta and 13 Jbeta primers. Profiling relied on immunoSEQ multiplex PCR, and the TCRdb table lists in-frame clones only, not all of them. The repertoire holds roughly 120,000 clones, over 65% seen once, with around 1.3% in the top ten. The specimen sequenced was PBMCs. The receptors were sampled from a woman aged 25 to 45 in good health and CMV-seronegative.

The V gene is TRBV7-3, the J gene TRBJ2-1; D is perhaps TRBD2 (7 bases). Germline V lookup: CDR1 SGHTA, CDR2 FQGTGA. Trimming left V 6 bases short and J 5 bases short, with 20 bases between. This CDR3 is 16 amino acids long. CDR3 in amino acids: CASSSPGGGHNNEQFF. CDR3 sequence (DNA): TGTGCCAGCAGTTCCCCTGGGGGGGGGCACAACAATGAGCAGTTCTTC.

This clone has just one count. This chain uses TRBV14 with TRBJ1-2, with a tentative D call TRBD1 (6 bases). The CDR3 is made up of 14 amino acids. Germline V CDR1 and CDR2: SGHDN, FVKESK. Trimming stripped 0 bases from V and 4 bases from J, with 9 bases between. The CDR3 loop is CASSQEARGYGYTF. As DNA, the CDR3 is TGTGCCAGCAGCCAAGAAGCCAGGGGCTATGGCTACACCTTC.

The chain is built from TRBV7-9 and TRBJ1-4, with a tentative D call TRBD1 (6 bases). This CDR3 region has 14 residues. Deletions cut 2 bases from V and 7 bases from J, with 11 bases between. The germline V gene has CDR1 SEHNR and CDR2 FQNEAQ (reference sequence). CDR3 residues: CASSLRGAGEKLFF. For the CDR3, the DNA is TGTGCCAGCAGCTTACGGGGGGCCGGTGAAAAACTGTTTTTT.

V and J are TRBV7-2 and TRBJ2-2; TRBD2 matches at 13 bases. This CDR3 has 18 residues. The germline V gene has CDR1 SGHTA and CDR2 FQGNSA. V lost 4 bases, J lost 4 bases, and 9 bases stayed unmatched. CDR3 bases: TGTGCCAGCAGCTCGGGACTAGCGGGAAGGGCGGGCACCGGGGAGCTGTTTTTT. The encoded protein is CASSSGLAGRAGTGELFF.

CDR3 region: CASSVGGGPEAQFF. CDR3 nucleotides: TGTGCCAGCAGCGTAGGGGGGGGCCCGGAGGCGCAGTTCTTC. The V call is TRBV9, the J call TRBJ2-1; tentative D call: TRBD2 (7 bases). Germline CDR1 SGDLS, CDR2 YYNGEE. The CDR3 sequence is 14 residues long. V dropped 0 bases and J dropped 12 bases, with 16 bases sitting between them.

This sequence joins TRBV2 and TRBJ2-7; D might be TRBD1 (6 bases). The CDR3 length is 14 residues. Per the germline V gene, CDR1 is SNHLY and CDR2 is FYNNEI. Trimming left V 6 bases short and J 4 bases short, with 16 bases between. The CDR3 reads CASRSGTHQYEQYF. CDR3 in DNA: TGTGCCAGCAGATCCGGGACACACCAATACGAGCAGTACTTC.

The chain employs TRBV19 and TRBJ1-4; D remains ambiguous. The CDR3 covers 14 residues. Germline V CDR1 and CDR2: LNHDA, SQIVND (reference sequence). Trimming pared 5 bases from V and 6 bases from J, leaving 13 bases between. CDR3 sequence (DNA): TGTGCCAGTAGTGAGGCCGTAGTCGATGAAAAACTGTTTTTT. Its protein is CASSEAVVDEKLFF.

This sequence joins TRBV30 and TRBJ1-1; D not resolved. V gave up 5 bases and J gave up 9 bases, with 19 bases separating them. The CDR3 totals 13 residues. Per germline, CDR1 GTSNPN and CDR2 SVGIG (reference sequence). DNA of the CDR3: TGTGCCTGGTCGGGAGGGCCCTCTGGAAAAGCTTTCTTT. This encodes CAWSGGPSGKAFF. The full variable domain, with the rest looked up from reference TRBV30 and TRBJ1-1, is SQTIHQWPATLVQPVGSPLSLECTVEGTSNPNLYWYRQAAGRGLQLLFYSVGIGQISSEVPQNLSASRPQDRQFILSSKKLLLSDSGFYLCAWSGGPSGKAFFGQGTRLTVV.

CDR3 sequence reads: CAWSVPIGNGNQPQHF. The CDR3 DNA sequence: TGTGCCTGGAGTGTACCGATCGGTAATGGCAATCAGCCCCAGCATTTT. The rearrangement links TRBV30 to TRBJ1-5; D ambiguous. The V end was cut by 0 bases, the J end by 2 bases, with 14 bases between. Germline V CDR1 and CDR2: GTSNPN, SVGIG (reference sequence). The CDR3 is 16 residues long.

This clone was detected only a few times. V is TRBV28 and J is TRBJ2-7; the match to TRBD2 covers 7 bases. The germline CDR1 and CDR2 sequences are MDHEN and SYDVKM. This CDR3 is built from 15 residues. V trimming: 6 bases; J trimming: 0 bases; junction bases outside the gene matches: 8. The CDR3 is CASREASGVSYEQYF. CDR3 nucleotides: TGTGCCAGCAGGGAGGCCAGCGGGGTCTCCTACGAGCAGTACTTC.

The V and J genes are TRBV7-2 and TRBJ2-7; D is perhaps TRBD1 (6 bases). With 8 bases removed from V and 2 bases from J, the gap between germline ends came to 13 bases. CDR3 length: 13 amino acids. In germline, CDR1 is SGHTA, CDR2 FQGNSA. CDR3 nucleotide sequence: TGTGCCAGCGGGATTGCAGGGGCCTACGAGCAGTACTTC. As protein: CASGIAGAYEQYF.

V usage is TRBV9 and J usage is TRBJ1-5; maybe TRBD1 (5 bases). The CDR3 is 15 amino acids. The germline V and J ends were trimmed by 2 bases and 2 bases, with 11 bases remaining between them. Germline lookup yields CDR1 SGDLS and CDR2 YYNGEE. CDR3 sequence: CASSVGREGNQPQHF. CDR3 DNA: TGTGCCAGCAGCGTCGGCAGGGAGGGCAATCAGCCCCAGCATTTT.

On this clone itself: This sample also contains other DNA sequences that code for the same CDR3. The rearrangement uses TRBV29-1 and TRBJ1-1, with D unresolved. The germline V gene has CDR1 SQVTM and CDR2 ANQGSEA. The CDR3 spans 12 residues. V lost 4 bases, J lost 7 bases, and 13 bases lay in between. The chain's CDR3 is CSVALTASEAFF. The CDR3 DNA reads TGCAGCGTTGCTCTTACGGCTAGTGAAGCTTTCTTT.

V is TRBV7-2 and J is TRBJ2-7; D is unresolved. The CDR3 is 12 amino acids. From germline, CDR1 is SGHTA and CDR2 FQGNSA. V gave up 5 bases and J gave up 0 bases, with 5 bases separating them. The chain's CDR3 is CASSVSSYEQYF. The DNA for the CDR3 is TGTGCCAGCAGCGTCAGCTCCTACGAGCAGTACTTC.

The chain employs TRBV10-3 and TRBJ2-1, with 11 bases matching TRBD2. Trimming removed 1 base from V and 2 bases from J; junction bases left unmatched: 13. The CDR3 extends over 20 amino acids. The germline CDR1 and CDR2 sequences are ENHRY and SYGVKD. In nucleotides, the CDR3 is TGTGCCATCAGTGAGTGGGGGGGGGCCGGGACTAGCGGTACCTACAATGAGCAGTTCTTC. As protein: CAISEWGGAGTSGTYNEQFF.

The CDR3 is CASSPPGTSNYEQYF. Written as DNA, the CDR3 is TGTGCCAGCAGCCCTCCCGGGACTTCAAACTACGAGCAGTACTTC. The rearrangement links TRBV7-9 to TRBJ2-7; tentative D call: TRBD2 (6 bases). Germline V CDR1 and CDR2: SEHNR, FQNEAQ (reference sequence). This CDR3 contains 15 residues. V was cut by 5 bases and J by 3 bases, with 17 bases left in between.

This chain connects TRBV4-3 to TRBJ2-2; 9 bases align to TRBD2. The CDR3 has 15 residues. From germline, CDR1 is LGHNA and CDR2 YSLEER. Trimming cost V 0 bases and J 8 bases; bases outside gene matches: 4. CDR3 protein: CASSQDRLAGGELFF. In DNA form, the CDR3 reads TGCGCCAGCAGCCAAGATCGCCTAGCGGGAGGGGAGCTGTTTTTT.

This clone was counted only a few times. V and J are TRBV4-1 and TRBJ1-1, with 7 bases that match TRBD1. V was clipped by 1 base and J by 5 bases; unmatched bases: 4. The CDR3 has 14 residues. From germline, CDR1 is MGHRA and CDR2 YSYEKL. The CDR3 DNA follows: TGCGCCAGCAGCCAAGGACAGGGATGGACTGAAGCTTTCTTT. It codes for CASSQGQGWTEAFF.

About this clone: The sample contains more than one DNA sequence encoding this CDR3. The CDR3 bases are TGTGCCACCAGCATCGGGACAGCAAACTACGAGCAGTACTTC. It encodes CATSIGTANYEQYF. This chain connects TRBV15 to TRBJ2-7; 7 bases line up with TRBD1. V lost 4 bases, J lost 3 bases, and 6 bases stayed unmatched. Germline V gene sequence: CDR1 LNHNV, CDR2 YYDKDF (reference sequence). There are 14 residues in the CDR3.

This rearrangement joins TRBV28 to TRBJ2-5; 10 bases fit TRBD2. CDR1 is MDHEN and CDR2 is SYDVKM in the germline V gene. J was trimmed by 9 bases and V by 4 bases; bases with no gene match: 14. This CDR3 has 16 residues. The CDR3 region has the DNA TGTGCCAGCAGTTCCCTCGGGACTAGCGCCCTAGGGGCCCAGTACTTC. It is translated as CASSSLGTSALGAQYF.

This chain uses TRBV6-1 with TRBJ1-5; D is undetermined. The germline gives CDR1 MNHNS, CDR2 SASEGT. CDR3 size: 17 residues. V was trimmed by 0 bases and J by 3 bases, leaving 15 bases between them. The CDR3 DNA reads as TGTGCCAGCAGTGAAGCGCTTGGCCCCGCGGACAATCAGCCCCAGCATTTT. Protein product: CASSEALGPADNQPQHF.

This chain joins TRBV13 and TRBJ1-1, with D possibly TRBD1 on 6 matching bases. The V and J ends lost 4 bases and 1 base respectively, with 10 bases between them. The germline CDR1 and CDR2 sequences are PRHDT and FYEKMQ (reference sequence). The CDR3 length is 14 residues. This chain's CDR3 is CASSWLGQNTEAFF. Written as DNA, the CDR3 is TGTGCCAGCAGCTGGTTGGGACAGAACACTGAAGCTTTCTTT.